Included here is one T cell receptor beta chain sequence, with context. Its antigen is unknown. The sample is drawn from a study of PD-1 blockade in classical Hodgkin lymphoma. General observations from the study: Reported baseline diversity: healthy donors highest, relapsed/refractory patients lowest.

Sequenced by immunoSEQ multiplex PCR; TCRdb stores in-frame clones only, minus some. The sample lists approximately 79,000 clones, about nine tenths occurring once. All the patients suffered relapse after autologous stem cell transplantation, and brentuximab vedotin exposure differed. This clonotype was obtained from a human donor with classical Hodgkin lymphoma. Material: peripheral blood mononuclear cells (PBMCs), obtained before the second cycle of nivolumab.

This chain's CDR3 is CASSLAGVAGGGSHEQYF. As DNA, the CDR3 is TGCGCCAGCAGCTTAGCAGGAGTAGCGGGAGGGGGTTCCCACGAGCAGTACTTC. The gene calls are TRBV5-1 and TRBJ2-7; 11 bases match TRBD2. Germline assignment: CDR1 SGHRS and CDR2 YFSETQ. Germline trimming cut 2 bases from V and 5 bases from J; bases unmatched to any gene: 15. The CDR3 spans 18 residues.